The rows below give T cell receptor beta chains drawn from one sample of a study of T cell clones after liver transplantation. Produced via immunoSEQ multiplex PCR; TCRdb's table is partial and in-frame only. Among some 110,000 clones listed, around 86% were seen once. The sample here was CD4+ T cells from blood, taken before liver transplant. The receptors originated from a human donor who received a liver transplant. Each CDR3 is given without its conserved first and last residue.

J	V	CDR3
TRBJ1-1	TRBV5-6	ASSERQGRLWMNTEAF
TRBJ2-5	TRBV10-3	AISDRGVGETQY
TRBJ1-4	TRBV7-2	ASSRASRKLF
TRBJ2-2	TRBV6-4	ASSEGWSGELF
TRBJ2-7	TRBV7-2	ASSTPTSGNYEQY
TRBJ2-7	TRBV19	ASSIRADSYEQY
TRBJ2-5	TRBV15	ATSRGTRLGETQY
TRBJ1-4	TRBV29-1	SVGGRAEKLF
TRBJ1-5	TRBV20-1	SARDTGPQH
TRBJ1-1	TRBV5-5	ASKAGEANTEAF
TRBJ1-2	TRBV6-1	ASSDSLWGYT
TRBJ1-1	TRBV7-8	ASSSSTGHHTEAF
TRBJ1-2	TRBV6-6	ASSYVDRGLGGYT